What follows are 12 T cell receptor beta chains derived from one specimen sequenced in a study of cytomegalovirus exposure and HLA in healthy donors. Primers included in the PCR were 60 Vbeta and 13 Jbeta primers. Measured with immunoSEQ multiplex PCR; TCRdb has only the in-frame clones, and not every one. The table includes over 95,000 clones, 74% detected once. What was sequenced was PBMCs. These receptors were obtained from a human donor in good health.

The chain employs TRBV4-1 and TRBJ1-6; D is unclear. Germline values: CDR1 MGHRA, CDR2 YSYEKL. The V gene lost 1 base and the J gene lost 4 bases, with 8 bases spanning the gap. The CDR3 loop spans 15 amino acids. CDR3 bases: TGCGCCAGCAGCCAAGTTATGAGTTATAATTCACCCCTCCACTTT. Translating it yields CASSQVMSYNSPLHF.

The chain carries TRBV11-2 and TRBJ1-1, with D unresolved. V shed 3 bases and J shed 1 base, with 6 bases lying between them. The CDR3 totals 13 residues. Germline V gene sequence: CDR1 SGHAT, CDR2 FQNNGV. Here the CDR3 DNA reads TGTGCCAGCAGCTTCACACGGAACACTGAAGCTTTCTTT. Its translation is CASSFTRNTEAFF.

The chain uses TRBV27 and TRBJ2-5, with D perhaps matching TRBD1 (5 bases). The CDR3 loop spans 14 amino acids. Trimming left V 3 bases short and J 1 base short, with 9 bases between. Germline V gene lookup returns CDR1 MNHEY and CDR2 SMNVEV (reference sequence). As DNA, the CDR3 is TGTGCCAGCAGTTTGTGGGGCCCCCAAGAGACCCAGTACTTC. Amino acid sequence: CASSLWGPQETQYF.

The rearrangement uses TRBV5-4 and TRBJ2-2; 7 bases map to TRBD1. V lost 3 bases to trimming and J lost 4 bases; unmatched junction nucleotides: 3. The CDR3 extends over 14 amino acids. The germline gives CDR1 SGHNT, CDR2 YYREEE (reference sequence). CDR3 nucleotide sequence: TGTGCCAGCAGCTCGTACAGGGGCACCGGGGAGCTGTTTTTT. Translating it yields CASSSYRGTGELFF. Full variable domain (missing parts from reference TRBV5-4 and TRBJ2-2): ETGVTQSPTHLIKTRGQQVTLRCSSQSGHNTVSWYQQALGQGPQFIFQYYREEENGRGNFPPRFSGLQFPNYSSELNVNALELDDSALYLCASSSYRGTGELFFGEGSRLTVL.

The chain combines TRBV28 with TRBJ1-4; TRBD1 matches 7 bases. After removal of 4 bases from V and 10 bases from J, the junction contained 9 bases not matched to a gene. Germline V gene sequence: CDR1 MDHEN, CDR2 SYDVKM. CDR3 length: 14 residues. Written as DNA, the CDR3 is TGTGCCAGCAGTTACGACAGGGTGGTTGTAAAACTGTTTTTT. Translating gives CASSYDRVVVKLFF.

CDR3: CASRGLAGPYNEQFF. The CDR3 nucleotides read TGTGCCAGCAGGGGACTAGCGGGGCCCTACAATGAGCAGTTCTTC. The V gene is TRBV2, the J gene TRBJ2-1; 13 bases line up with TRBD2. The CDR3 covers 15 residues. V trimming: 6 bases; J trimming: 2 bases; junction bases outside the gene matches: 1. Germline CDR1 SNHLY, CDR2 FYNNEI.

The chain links TRBV5-1 to TRBJ2-5; maybe TRBD2 (6 bases). Judging by the DNA end, TRBJ2-7 fits better; the J call may be wrong. Germline V gene data show CDR1 as SGHRS and CDR2 as YFSETQ. This CDR3 is 16 amino acids long. CDR3 DNA sequence: TGCGCCAGCAGCCCACGCGGGGACCGACGTCCCTACGAGCAGTACTTC. This sequence encodes CASSPRGDRRPYEQYF.

This clone showed up just once. The V call is TRBV5-1, the J call TRBJ2-5; TRBD2 matches 13 bases. Germline V lookup: CDR1 SGHRS, CDR2 YFSETQ. The CDR3 has 17 residues. J gave up 4 bases and V 1 base, and 7 bases lay outside the gene matches. For the CDR3, the DNA is TGCGCCAGCAGCTTGCTCACTAGCGGGGGGGCCGGAGAGACCCAGTACTTC. Its translation: CASSLLTSGGAGETQYF.

This clone was observed a few times. The rearrangement uses TRBV7-9 and TRBJ1-2, with 7 bases aligning to TRBD1. Trimming removed 6 bases from V and 1 base from J; junction bases left unmatched: 2. Germline V CDR1 and CDR2: SEHNR, FQNEAQ (reference sequence). CDR3 length: 13 amino acids. CDR3 sequence (DNA): TGTGCCAGCAGGAGACAGGGTAACTATGGCTACACCTTC. This sequence encodes CASRRQGNYGYTF.

The chain combines TRBV28 with TRBJ2-7, with D hard to call. The CDR3 loop spans 12 amino acids. V dropped 5 bases and J dropped 4 bases, with 9 bases sitting between them. The germline CDR1 and CDR2 sequences are MDHEN and SYDVKM. CDR3 sequence: CASSLSSYEQYF. The CDR3 DNA is TGTGCCAGCAGTCTCTCCTCGTACGAGCAGTACTTC.

With regard to this clone: Compared with germline, one end of the junction differs, possibly owing to a read error. The chain is built from TRBV15 and TRBJ1-2, with 10 bases aligning to TRBD1. This CDR3 comprises 16 residues. Germline V gives CDR1 LNHNV, CDR2 YYDKDF (reference sequence). Written as DNA, the CDR3 is TGTGCCGCCAGCAGGGACGGGACAGGGGCGTTCTATGGCTACACCTTC. This translates into CAASRDGTGAFYGYTF.

CDR3 DNA: TGTGCCAGCAGCCTAGGGCACTTAGAGGACACTGAAGCTTTCTTT. Protein: CASSLGHLEDTEAFF. The V gene is TRBV7-2, the J gene TRBJ1-1; no clear D gene. CDR3 length equals 15 residues. V was cut by 5 bases and J by 3 bases, with 16 bases left in between. Germline V lookup: CDR1 SGHTA, CDR2 FQGNSA.